One and the same sample provided the 14 T cell receptor beta chains below, sequenced in a study of T cell responses to AZD1222 COVID-19 vaccine. Sequenced by immunoSEQ multiplex PCR; TCRdb stores in-frame clones only, minus some. The data hold some 150,000 clones, with 80% to 85% observed a single time. The specimen comprised peripheral blood, sampled on day 0 of MenACWY control vaccination. The receptor source for this set is an adult in good health.

This clone has just a few counts. This chain links TRBV7-3 with TRBJ2-5; D remains ambiguous. The CDR3 length is 13 residues. CDR1 is SGHTA and CDR2 is FQGTGA in the germline V gene. Trimming pared 5 bases from V and 4 bases from J, leaving 11 bases between. CDR3 nucleotides: TGTGCCAGCAGCCCAGCCCCGGGAGAGACCCAGTACTTC. This gives the protein CASSPAPGETQYF.

This clone showed up just a few times. The chain links TRBV11-2 to TRBJ1-2; D is uncertain. Deletions cut 5 bases from V and 7 bases from J, with 11 bases between. The CDR3 length is 12 residues. From germline, CDR1 is SGHAT and CDR2 FQNNGV. CDR3 protein: CASSPLSGGYTF. The CDR3 bases are TGTGCCAGCAGCCCCTTGTCGGGTGGCTACACCTTC.

The rearrangement joins TRBV7-2 to TRBJ1-3; D gene unclear. Germline-derived CDR1 and CDR2 are SGHTA and FQGNSA. V was clipped by 3 bases and J by 0 bases, with 12 bases between them. The length of the CDR3 is 16 residues. This chain's CDR3 is CASSFDTNLSGNTIYF. The CDR3 nucleotides read TGTGCCAGCAGCTTCGACACCAACCTCTCTGGAAACACCATATATTTT.

This clone has just a few counts. The chain couples TRBV7-8 to TRBJ2-7, with D hard to call. This CDR3 is built from 14 residues. V was clipped by 5 bases and J by 3 bases, with 14 bases between them. Germline V gene sequence: CDR1 SGHVS, CDR2 FQNEAQ. Here the CDR3 reads CASSPAPQYYEQYV. CDR3 nucleotide sequence: TGTGCCAGCAGCCCCGCCCCACAGTACTACGAGCAGTACGTC.

The chain has TRBV10-3 and TRBJ1-1, with D hard to call. Germline loops: CDR1 ENHRY, CDR2 SYGVKD. The CDR3 consists of 12 residues. Trimming stripped 2 bases from V and 11 bases from J, with 12 bases between. The CDR3 DNA reads TGTGCCATCAGTGAGAGGGAAACCCGGGCTTTCTTT. It is translated as CAISERETRAFF.

This chain uses TRBV12-3 or TRBV12-4 with TRBJ1-5; tentatively, D is TRBD1 (5 bases). Between the trimmed V and J ends, which lost 7 bases and 9 bases, there was a span of 10 bases. The CDR3 is made up of 11 amino acids. The CDR3 sequence is CASTNGGPQHF. DNA for the CDR3: TGTGCCAGCACCAATGGGGGGCCCCAGCATTTT.

There are a few counts of this clone. Distinct nucleotide sequences in the sample also encode this CDR3. The rearrangement joins TRBV5-1 to TRBJ1-4, with a possible D match to TRBD1 (5 bases). CDR3 length: 15 amino acids. Per the germline V gene, CDR1 is SGHRS and CDR2 is YFSETQ. The V and J ends lost 4 bases and 1 base respectively, with 11 bases between them. CDR3 sequence reads: CASSRGRGTNEKLFF. Here the CDR3 DNA reads TGCGCCAGCAGCCGGGGGAGGGGAACTAATGAAAAACTGTTTTTT.

V is TRBV6-1 and J is TRBJ1-2, with D unclear. Trimming shortened V by 2 bases and J by 4 bases, and 8 bases separated the two germline ends. This CDR3 has 13 residues. CDR1 MNHNS and CDR2 SASEGT come from the germline V gene. CDR3 sequence reads: CASSETQAYGYTF. CDR3 DNA sequence: TGTGCCAGCAGTGAAACGCAGGCCTATGGCTACACCTTC.

This chain joins TRBV21-1 and TRBJ2-3; no check of the table's D call, TRBD1, against the DNA was made. TRBV21-1 is recorded as a pseudogene. This CDR3 comprises 19 residues. The CDR3 bases are TGTGCCAGCAGCAAAACCCTTCTTGGAGGGACAGGGTGCACAGATACGCAGTATTTT. Translating it yields CASSKTLLGGTGCTDTQYF.

The V call is TRBV10-2, the J call TRBJ1-2, with D perhaps matching TRBD1 (6 bases). Trimming stripped 2 bases from V and 2 bases from J, with 12 bases between. The germline CDR1 and CDR2 sequences are WSHSY and SAAADI. CDR3 length equals 15 residues. As DNA, the CDR3 is TGCGCCAGCAGTGAGCCGCCCGGACAGAACTATGGCTACACCTTC. It yields the protein CASSEPPGQNYGYTF.

J is TRBJ2-2 and V is TRBV28; tentative D call: TRBD2 (5 bases). The germline V gene encodes CDR1 MDHEN and CDR2 SYDVKM. V gave up 1 base and J gave up 3 bases, with 9 bases separating them. The CDR3 extends over 15 amino acids. The CDR3 sequence is CASSLLRRDTGELFF. The CDR3 DNA sequence: TGTGCCAGCAGTTTATTGAGGCGGGACACCGGGGAGCTGTTTTTT.

This clone was counted only a few times. This chain connects TRBV2 to TRBJ1-1, with a weak D call TRBD1 (5 bases). Germline values: CDR1 SNHLY, CDR2 FYNNEI. The CDR3 has 13 residues. Trimming took off 5 bases at V and 8 bases at J, with 15 bases between the two ends. The CDR3 protein is CASSLPLRDEAFF. CDR3 bases: TGTGCCAGCAGTCTGCCCCTGAGGGACGAAGCTTTCTTT.

The chain uses TRBV6-5 and TRBJ2-1; TRBD2 aligns across 8 bases. Losses at the gene ends were 2 bases for V and 9 bases for J; bases not matched to a gene: 6. Per the germline V gene, CDR1 is MNHEY and CDR2 is SVGAGI. The CDR3 loop spans 14 amino acids. CDR3 loop: CASSYNGGGGEQFF. The CDR3 nucleotides read TGTGCCAGCAGTTACAACGGGGGGGGCGGTGAGCAGTTCTTC.

The chain recombines TRBV18 with TRBJ2-7; D gene uncertain. The ends were cut back, 6 bases at V and 6 bases at J, with 21 bases in the middle. This CDR3 region has 15 residues. The germline gives CDR1 KGHSH, CDR2 LQKENI. In DNA, the CDR3 is TGTGCCAGCTCTCCCTCCGTGGCACCCCCCGGCGAGCAGTACGTC. Protein product: CASSPSVAPPGEQYV.